This T cell receptor beta chain was identified in a study of T cells in Graves' hyperthyroidism and ophthalmopathy. Amplification targeted TCR beta CDR3 regions from RNA transcripts. The HTBI primer set drove a first-round RT-PCR of the TCR CDR3. In TCRdb, the multiplex PCR reads were re-called with MiXCR into one record per CDR3 protein. The repertoire holds a few hundred thousand distinct CDR3 sequences, more than 15% seen once, with about 7% in the top ten. This clonotype was recorded a few times. The J segment lost 4 bases and the V segment lost 6 bases, leaving 21 bases of the junction unmatched. The length of the CDR3 is 19 residues. Germline V CDR1 and CDR2: SQVTM, ANQGSEA.

This sequence originates from a woman in her twenties or thirties with Graves' hyperthyroidism. The V call is TRBV29-1, the J call TRBJ1-2, with 12 positions matching TRBD1. Sequenced sample: blood. The CDR3 DNA reads TGCAGCGTCCTTGGGTACCCCCGGGACAGGGGGCCCCTCCCCTATGGCTACACCTTC. It specifies CSVLGYPRDRGPLPYGYTF.